These T cell receptor beta chains were read from a single sample in a study of cytomegalovirus exposure and HLA in healthy donors. The data were produced by immunoSEQ multiplex PCR, yet TCRdb's version contains in-frame clones alone and is incomplete. The repertoire holds fewer than 200,000 clones, 87% seen once, with about 0.23% in the top ten. The sample consisted of PBMCs. These receptors all stem from a girl under two years old in good health and CMV-seronegative. The CDR3 runs from the conserved cysteine through the conserved F or W. A D gene is named only where the DNA matches it firmly. Only some rows state a clone size, as once, few, many or a class for expanded clones.

D: .
J: TRBJ2-5
size: .
V: TRBV18
CDR3: CASSPRARAQETQYF
DNA: TGTGCCAGCTCACCACGGGCCAGGGCCCAAGAGACCCAGTACTTC

D: TRBD2
J: TRBJ2-3
size: .
V: TRBV9
CDR3: CASSATTSGRYTDTQYF
DNA: TGTGCCAGCAGCGCGACGACTAGCGGGAGGTACACAGATACGCAGTATTTT

D: .
J: TRBJ2-7
size: .
V: TRBV20-1
CDR3: CSASLSYEQYF
DNA: TGCAGTGCTAGTCTCAGCTACGAGCAGTACTTC

D: .
J: TRBJ2-2
size: .
V: TRBV7-8
CDR3: CASSLPPRATGELFF
DNA: TGTGCCAGCAGCTTACCCCCCAGGGCCACCGGGGAGCTGTTTTTT

D: TRBD1
J: TRBJ1-1
size: .
V: TRBV4-1
CDR3: CASSLIGQGAAEAFF
DNA: TGCGCCAGCAGCTTAATAGGGCAGGGGGCTGCTGAAGCTTTCTTT

D: .
J: TRBJ2-1
size: few
V: TRBV5-4
CDR3: CASSLYTSSSYNEQFF
DNA: TGTGCCAGCAGTCTATATACCTCGAGCTCCTACAATGAGCAGTTCTTC

D: .
J: TRBJ2-3
size: few
V: TRBV7-2
CDR3: CASSLVGESTDTQYF
DNA: TGTGCCAGCAGCTTAGTGGGAGAGAGCACAGATACGCAGTATTTT

D: .
J: TRBJ2-7
size: .
V: TRBV27
CDR3: CASSLTVQETYEQYF
DNA: TGTGCCAGCAGTTTAACGGTGCAGGAAACCTACGAGCAGTACTTC

D: .
J: TRBJ2-7
size: .
V: TRBV10-3
CDR3: CAISVGLISYEQYF
DNA: TGTGCCATCAGTGTCGGTCTCATCTCCTACGAGCAGTACTTC

D: .
J: TRBJ2-3
size: few
V: TRBV19
CDR3: CASSSRGGPDTQYF
DNA: TGTGCCAGTAGTAGCCGTGGGGGCCCAGATACGCAGTATTTT

D: .
J: TRBJ2-1
size: once
V: TRBV10-3
CDR3: CAISAPPRYNEQFF
DNA: TGTGCCATCAGTGCCCCTCCGCGGTACAATGAGCAGTTCTTC

D: .
J: TRBJ2-3
size: .
V: TRBV27
CDR3: CASSLDGGAIPDTQYF
DNA: TGTGCCAGCAGTTTAGATGGCGGGGCCATCCCAGATACGCAGTATTTT

D: .
J: TRBJ2-5
size: .
V: TRBV5-6
CDR3: CASSPGLQETQYF
DNA: TGTGCCAGCAGCCCGGGACTCCAAGAGACCCAGTACTTC

D: TRBD1
J: TRBJ2-3
size: .
V: TRBV7-2
CDR3: CASSPLWRGQGENTQYF
DNA: TGTGCCAGCAGCCCACTCTGGAGGGGACAGGGAGAAAATACGCAGTATTTT

D: TRBD2
J: TRBJ2-3
size: .
V: TRBV10-2
CDR3: CASSVGLAGSTQYF
DNA: TGCGCCAGCAGTGTCGGACTAGCGGGGTCTACGCAGTATTTT

D: TRBD2
J: TRBJ2-7
size: .
V: TRBV5-4
CDR3: CASSLAGGPYEQYF
DNA: TGTGCCAGCAGCCTAGCGGGGGGGCCCTACGAGCAGTACTTC

D: .
J: TRBJ2-2
size: .
V: TRBV11-2
CDR3: CASSFRGSNTGELFF
DNA: TGTGCCAGCAGCTTCCGGGGATCGAACACCGGGGAGCTGTTTTTT

D: .
J: TRBJ2-3
size: .
V: TRBV10-3
CDR3: CAIRLDSSIDTQYF
DNA: TGTGCCATCAGGCTGGACAGTAGCATAGATACGCAGTATTTT

D: TRBD2
J: TRBJ2-2
size: .
V: TRBV7-9
CDR3: CASSPFGGLAGSNTGELFF
DNA: TGTGCCAGCAGCCCATTTGGTGGACTAGCGGGCTCGAACACCGGGGAGCTGTTTTTT

D: .
J: TRBJ2-7
size: .
V: TRBV6-1
CDR3: CASSDTTAQGSYEQYF
DNA: TGTGCCAGCAGTGACACGACAGCCCAGGGGTCTTACGAGCAGTACTTC

D: TRBD2
J: TRBJ2-3
size: .
V: TRBV4-2
CDR3: CASSQEAGSAGSRTDTQYF
DNA: TGTGCCAGCAGCCAAGAAGCGGGGTCGGCGGGTAGCCGCACAGATACGCAGTATTTT

D: .
J: TRBJ2-7
size: .
V: TRBV27
CDR3: CASRGQSYEQYF
DNA: TGTGCCAGCAGGGGGCAAAGTTACGAGCAGTACTTC

D: .
J: TRBJ1-1
size: .
V: TRBV11-2
CDR3: CASSLREGFANTEAFF
DNA: TGTGCCAGCAGTTTAAGGGAGGGATTTGCGAACACTGAAGCTTTCTTT

D: .
J: TRBJ1-1
size: once
V: TRBV2
CDR3: CASREGRVPEAFF
DNA: TGTGCCAGCAGGGAGGGGAGGGTACCTGAAGCTTTCTTT

D: .
J: TRBJ2-3
size: .
V: TRBV6-4
CDR3: CASSPGLTTDTQYF
DNA: TGTGCCAGCAGTCCGGGACTTACAACAGATACGCAGTATTTT

D: TRBD1
J: TRBJ1-6
size: .
V: TRBV5-6
CDR3: CASSFGTGNSPLHF
DNA: TGTGCCAGCAGCTTTGGGACAGGGAATTCACCCCTCCACTTT

D: TRBD1
J: TRBJ1-5
size: .
V: TRBV30
CDR3: CAWSRQGDQPQHF
DNA: TGTGCCTGGAGTAGGCAGGGGGATCAGCCCCAGCATTTT

D: TRBD1
J: TRBJ2-5
size: .
V: TRBV6-6
CDR3: CATLVPGQGLEETQYF
DNA: TGTGCCACCCTTGTCCCGGGACAGGGATTGGAAGAGACCCAGTACTTC

D: .
J: TRBJ1-2
size: .
V: TRBV9
CDR3: CASSASSSGYTF
DNA: TGTGCCAGCAGCGCAAGCTCTAGCGGCTACACCTTC

D: .
J: TRBJ2-7
size: .
V: TRBV7-8
CDR3: CASSRGSADGEQYF
DNA: TGTGCCAGCAGCCGAGGTTCTGCCGATGGAGAGCAGTACTTC

D: TRBD1
J: TRBJ1-1
size: .
V: TRBV9
CDR3: CASSVVGGNGAFF
DNA: TGTGCCAGCAGCGTAGTAGGGGGCAATGGAGCTTTCTTT

D: TRBD2
J: TRBJ2-7
size: .
V: TRBV6-1
CDR3: CASSGTSGSVSYEQYF
DNA: TGTGCCAGCAGTGGGACTAGCGGGAGTGTAAGTTACGAGCAGTACTTC

D: .
J: TRBJ1-3
size: .
V: TRBV19
CDR3: CASRWTAGNTIYF
DNA: TGTGCCAGTAGGTGGACAGCTGGAAACACCATATATTTT

D: TRBD1
J: TRBJ1-2
size: few
V: TRBV9
CDR3: CASSVPGTDYTF
DNA: TGTGCCAGCAGCGTCCCAGGGACAGACTACACCTTC

D: TRBD1
J: TRBJ1-2
size: .
V: TRBV6-1
CDR3: CASSENMEGQGCGYTF
DNA: TGTGCCAGCAGTGAAAATATGGAAGGACAGGGCTGTGGCTACACCTTC

D: TRBD1
J: TRBJ2-5
size: .
V: TRBV5-1
CDR3: CASSLTGAVETQYF
DNA: TGCGCCAGCAGCCTCACAGGGGCGGTAGAGACCCAGTACTTC

D: .
J: TRBJ2-7
size: .
V: TRBV18
CDR3: CASSPPTLAVEQYF
DNA: TGTGCCAGCTCACCCCCGACGTTGGCGGTTGAGCAGTACTTC

D: TRBD2
J: TRBJ2-3
size: .
V: TRBV19
CDR3: CASSPIKGRLAGPTDTQYF
DNA: TGTGCCAGTAGCCCCATTAAGGGCCGACTAGCGGGGCCCACAGATACGCAGTATTTT

D: .
J: TRBJ1-6
size: once
V: TRBV11-2
CDR3: CASGGPGVDSPLHF
DNA: TGTGCCAGCGGCGGACCGGGGGTAGATTCACCCCTCCACTTT

D: .
J: TRBJ2-3
size: .
V: TRBV11-3
CDR3: CASSPGTQSTDTQYF
DNA: TGTGCCAGCAGCCCAGGTACCCAGAGCACAGATACGCAGTATTTT

D: .
J: TRBJ1-2
size: .
V: TRBV5-6
CDR3: CASSPGRMARDSYGYTF
DNA: TGTGCCAGCAGCCCGGGGAGGATGGCCAGGGATTCTTATGGCTACACCTTC

D: TRBD1
J: TRBJ2-7
size: .
V: TRBV19
CDR3: CASKGPGQGVSEQYF
DNA: TGTGCCAGCAAGGGTCCGGGACAGGGTGTATCCGAGCAGTACTTC

D: TRBD1
J: TRBJ2-1
size: few
V: TRBV29-1
CDR3: CSVPGQESYNEQFF
DNA: TGCAGCGTACCGGGACAGGAGTCCTACAATGAGCAGTTCTTC

D: TRBD1
J: TRBJ2-2
size: .
V: TRBV18
CDR3: CASSPELQGRTGELFF
DNA: TGTGCCAGCTCACCGGAGTTACAGGGGCGAACCGGGGAGCTGTTTTTT

D: .
J: TRBJ1-1
size: .
V: TRBV6-5
CDR3: CASSGPYTEAFF
DNA: TGTGCCAGCAGTGGGCCGTACACTGAAGCTTTCTTT

D: .
J: TRBJ1-2
size: once
V: TRBV7-2
CDR3: CASSAITGFKTYGYTF
DNA: TGTGCCAGCAGCGCAATAACAGGATTCAAAACTTATGGCTACACCTTC

D: .
J: TRBJ2-5
size: .
V: TRBV6-5
CDR3: CASRRETQYF
DNA: TGTGCCAGTAGAAGAGAGACCCAGTACTTC

D: .
J: TRBJ2-2
size: once
V: TRBV9
CDR3: CASSVVQNTGELFF
DNA: TGTGCCAGCAGCGTAGTACAAAACACCGGGGAGCTGTTTTTT

D: .
J: TRBJ1-3
size: .
V: TRBV6-6
CDR3: CASSYAGNSGNTIYF
DNA: TGTGCCAGCAGTTACGCGGGGAACTCTGGAAACACCATATATTTT

D: TRBD1
J: TRBJ2-1
size: .
V: TRBV6-5
CDR3: CASSTGTDNEQFF
DNA: TGTGCCAGCAGTACCGGGACAGACAATGAGCAGTTCTTC

D: TRBD2
J: TRBJ2-7
size: .
V: TRBV4-1
CDR3: CASSRKAGGVSYEQYF
DNA: TGCGCCAGCAGCCGGAAAGCGGGAGGGGTTTCCTACGAGCAGTACTTC

D: .
J: TRBJ2-5
size: .
V: TRBV5-1
CDR3: CASSLQGPPSETQYF
DNA: TGCGCCAGCAGCTTGCAGGGGCCCCCGTCGGAGACCCAGTACTTC

D: TRBD1
J: TRBJ1-1
size: few
V: TRBV18
CDR3: CASSVTGGMNTEAFF
DNA: TGTGCCAGCTCAGTTACAGGGGGGATGAACACTGAAGCTTTCTTT

D: .
J: TRBJ2-7
size: .
V: TRBV5-4
CDR3: CASSSNRLGYEQYF
DNA: TGTGCCAGCAGCTCAAACAGGTTGGGATACGAGCAGTACTTC

D: .
J: TRBJ2-1
size: .
V: TRBV11-2
CDR3: CASSLGRAPQFF
DNA: TGTGCCAGCAGCTTAGGCAGGGCGCCACAGTTCTTC

D: .
J: TRBJ2-4
size: .
V: TRBV4-2
CDR3: CASSQPTENTPNIQYF
DNA: TGTGCCAGCAGCCAGCCGACAGAGAATACTCCAAACATTCAGTACTTC

D: .
J: TRBJ2-7
size: once
V: TRBV7-8
CDR3: CASSLDRWQGYEQYF
DNA: TGTGCCAGCAGCTTAGATCGGTGGCAGGGCTACGAGCAGTACTTC

D: TRBD2
J: TRBJ2-1
size: .
V: TRBV30
CDR3: CAWSDRRERDEQFF
DNA: TGTGCCTGGAGTGATCGGCGGGAGCGGGATGAGCAGTTCTTC

D: TRBD1
J: TRBJ2-7
size: .
V: TRBV11-2
CDR3: CASSRDRGKSDLSYEQYF
DNA: TGTGCCAGCAGCCGGGACAGGGGCAAGAGCGACCTCTCCTACGAGCAGTACTTC

D: .
J: TRBJ1-2
size: .
V: TRBV7-9
CDR3: CASSPGTNYGYTF
DNA: TGTGCCAGCAGCCCCGGGACAAACTATGGCTACACCTTC